These 18 T cell receptor beta chains came from one sample sequenced in a study of cytomegalovirus exposure and HLA in healthy donors. PCR amplification relied on 60 Vbeta primers (plus 13 Jbeta primers). The repertoire was sequenced with immunoSEQ multiplex PCR; TCRdb's copy has only in-frame clones and lacks some. The table shows under 110,000 clones, with 65% to 85% occurring only once. The sample comprised PBMCs. The receptors here all came from a woman aged 40 to 49 in good health and CMV-seronegative.

V gene TRBV5-5 combines with J gene TRBJ2-2, with 7 bases fitting TRBD1. The V and J ends lost 4 bases and 6 bases, in that order; junction bases with no gene match: 12. The CDR3 totals 16 residues. CDR1 and CDR2 (germline): SGHKS, YYEKEE (reference sequence). The CDR3 region is CASSPTSRGSPGELFF. CDR3 coding DNA: TGTGCCAGCAGCCCAACGAGCAGGGGGTCCCCCGGGGAGCTGTTTTTT.

This chain connects TRBV2 to TRBJ2-1; 10 bases line up with TRBD2. Germline CDR1 and CDR2: SNHLY and FYNNEI. V shed 6 bases and J 7 bases; nucleotides not matched to a gene: 9. There are 15 residues in the CDR3. CDR3 region: CASSGGTSAVNEQFF. The CDR3 DNA reads TGTGCCAGCAGCGGGGGGACTAGCGCGGTAAATGAGCAGTTCTTC. Supplemented by reference TRBV2 and TRBJ2-1, the full variable domain reads EPEVTQTPSHQVTQMGQEVILRCVPISNHLYFYWYRQILGQKVEFLVSFYNNEISEKSEIFDDQFSVERPDGSNFTLKIRSTKLEDSAMYFCASSGGTSAVNEQFFGPGTRLTVL.

The rearrangement joins TRBV29-1 to TRBJ2-7; 8 bases map to TRBD1. Germline CDR1 reads SQVTM; CDR2 reads ANQGSEA. V dropped 6 bases and J dropped 3; count of bases not matched to a gene: 4. CDR3 length: 12 amino acids. For the CDR3, the DNA is TGCAGCGTACCGGGACAGGACTACGAGCAGTACTTC. As protein: CSVPGQDYEQYF.

The chain recombines TRBV29-1 with TRBJ2-7; 8 bases align to TRBD1. Per the germline V gene, CDR1 is SQVTM and CDR2 is ANQGSEA. The V and J ends lost 7 bases and 0 bases, in that order; junction bases with no gene match: 8. The CDR3 has 14 amino acids. CDR3 in amino acids: CSAEDRASSYEQYF. The CDR3 bases are TGCAGCGCCGAGGACAGGGCGAGCTCCTACGAGCAGTACTTC.

This clone appeared once. The chain combines TRBV7-9 with TRBJ2-7; the match to TRBD1 covers 10 bases. V was clipped by 4 bases and J by 3 bases; unmatched bases: 3. This CDR3 spans 14 amino acids. Germline assignment: CDR1 SEHNR and CDR2 FQNEAQ (reference sequence). CDR3 amino acids: CASSSRTGGYEQYF. CDR3 DNA: TGTGCCAGCAGCTCGAGGACAGGGGGCTACGAGCAGTACTTC. The full variable domain, completed using reference TRBV7-9 and TRBJ2-7, is DTGVSQNPRHKITKRGQNVTFRCDPISEHNRLYWYRQTLGQGPEFLTYFQNEAQLEKSRLLSDRFSAERPKGSFSTLEIQRTEQGDSAMYLCASSSRTGGYEQYFGPGTRLTVT.

This clone was counted once. The chain couples TRBV11-1 to TRBJ1-2, with 9 bases aligning to TRBD1. J was trimmed by 6 bases and V by 5 bases; bases with no gene match: 7. CDR1 SGHAT and CDR2 FQDESV come from the germline V gene (reference sequence). CDR3 length: 14 amino acids. Here the CDR3 reads CASSRTRTGDGYTF. The CDR3, as DNA: TGTGCCAGCAGCCGGACAAGGACAGGGGATGGCTACACCTTC.

The gene calls are TRBV28 and TRBJ2-7, with TRBD1 as a possible D gene (6 bases). CDR1 MDHEN and CDR2 SYDVKM come from the germline V gene. The germline V and J ends were trimmed by 5 bases and 6 bases, with 14 bases remaining between them. The CDR3 contains 13 residues. The CDR3 sequence: CASSPPNRAEQYF. Here the CDR3 DNA reads TGTGCCAGCAGTCCGCCCAACAGGGCCGAGCAGTACTTC.

This clone was seen a handful of times. The V and J genes are TRBV9 and TRBJ2-2, with 11 bases fitting TRBD2. The CDR3 totals 15 residues. CDR1 and CDR2 (germline): SGDLS, YYNGEE. After removal of 2 bases from V and 6 bases from J, the junction contained 3 bases not matched to a gene. CDR3 region: CASSVTSGGAGELFF. The CDR3 DNA reads TGTGCCAGCAGCGTCACTAGCGGGGGAGCCGGGGAGCTGTTTTTT.

V gene TRBV2 combines with J gene TRBJ2-7, with D possibly TRBD1 on 6 matching bases. This CDR3 contains 13 residues. Germline V lookup: CDR1 SNHLY, CDR2 FYNNEI. Trimming removed 2 bases at V and 4 bases at J, with 9 bases between. The CDR3 nucleotides are TGTGCCAGCAGTGAACTAGGGGGATACGAGCAGTACTTC. It translates to CASSELGGYEQYF.

The chain joins TRBV10-3 to TRBJ2-3; 12 nucleotides match TRBD2. The V segment lost 8 bases and the J segment 0 bases; nucleotides outside the gene matches: 6. CDR1 and CDR2 (germline): ENHRY, SYGVKD. CDR3 size: 16 residues. The CDR3 sequence is CAIGSGLAGSTDTQYF. DNA for the CDR3: TGTGCCATCGGCTCCGGACTAGCGGGGAGCACAGATACGCAGTATTTT.

The chain uses TRBV9 and TRBJ1-4, with D tentatively TRBD1 (6 bases). Germline CDR1 SGDLS, CDR2 YYNGEE. Deletions cut 0 bases from V and 7 bases from J, with 13 bases between. There are 15 residues in the CDR3. DNA for the CDR3: TGTGCCAGCAGCGTAGGGCAGGGGCAGGGTGAAAAACTGTTTTTT. Amino acids: CASSVGQGQGEKLFF. The variable domain in full, with the rest retrieved from reference TRBV9 and TRBJ1-4, is DSGVTQTPKHLITATGQRVTLRCSPRSGDLSVYWYQQSLDQGLQFLIQYYNGEERAKGNILERFSAQQFPDLHSELNLSSLELGDSALYFCASSVGQGQGEKLFFGSGTQLSVL.

The chain is built from TRBV30 and TRBJ2-5; TRBD2 aligns across 10 bases. Per germline, CDR1 GTSNPN and CDR2 SVGIG (reference sequence). The CDR3 sequence is 15 residues long. The trim removed 4 bases at V and 0 bases at J, leaving 5 bases unmatched. The CDR3 DNA is TGTGCCTGGAAGCGGGGGGGGACGTACCAAGAGACCCAGTACTTC. Protein sequence: CAWKRGGTYQETQYF.

This clone appeared a few times. The V call is TRBV11-2, the J call TRBJ2-7; TRBD2 aligns across 7 bases. V dropped 4 bases and J dropped 5; count of bases not matched to a gene: 11. Germline V gene sequence: CDR1 SGHAT, CDR2 FQNNGV. CDR3 length equals 15 residues. The CDR3 DNA follows: TGTGCCAGCAGCTCCCCGCGGGGGAAGATGCACGAGCAGTACTTC. Protein product: CASSSPRGKMHEQYF.

The chain uses TRBV27 and TRBJ1-1; D perhaps matches TRBD1 (5 bases). Germline V gene lookup returns CDR1 MNHEY and CDR2 SMNVEV (reference sequence). The CDR3 consists of 14 residues. Between the trimmed V and J ends, which lost 3 bases and 1 base, there was a span of 9 bases. As DNA, the CDR3 is TGTGCCAGCAGTTTCACTGGGGCGAACACTGAAGCTTTCTTT. Its translation is CASSFTGANTEAFF.

This rearrangement joins TRBV28 to TRBJ2-2; no definite D call. Germline V lookup: CDR1 MDHEN, CDR2 SYDVKM. The CDR3 spans 14 residues. V lost 5 bases and J lost 6, with 13 bases in between. The CDR3 sequence is CASSPAQVAGELFF. The CDR3 nucleotides read TGTGCCAGCAGTCCCGCCCAGGTGGCCGGGGAGCTGTTTTTT.

This chain links TRBV27 with TRBJ1-1; D not resolved. CDR1 is MNHEY, CDR2 SMNVEV, per germline (reference sequence). The V end lost 0 bases, the J end lost 2 bases, and 10 bases lay between the germline ends. The CDR3 extends over 15 amino acids. CDR3 DNA sequence: TGTGCCAGCAGTTTATCACGGTACGGTAACACTGAAGCTTTCTTT. Translating it yields CASSLSRYGNTEAFF.

The rearrangement joins TRBV6-5 to TRBJ2-1; 7 bases fit TRBD2. The V gene end was trimmed by 10 bases and the J gene end by 4 bases; junction bases not matched to a gene: 10. The germline V gene encodes CDR1 MNHEY and CDR2 SVGAGI. The CDR3 extends over 14 amino acids. CDR3 nucleotide sequence: TGTGCCACCGGCGCCGGGGGAGGGTACAATGAGCAGTTCTTC. It yields the protein CATGAGGGYNEQFF.

The chain combines TRBV9 with TRBJ2-1, with TRBD1 as a possible D gene (5 bases). This CDR3 is built from 15 residues. V was cut by 0 bases and J by 6 bases, with 13 bases left in between. Germline lookup yields CDR1 SGDLS and CDR2 YYNGEE. The CDR3 nucleotides are TGTGCCAGCAGCGTAGAAGGGGTGAGGTTCAATGAGCAGTTCTTC. It translates to CASSVEGVRFNEQFF.